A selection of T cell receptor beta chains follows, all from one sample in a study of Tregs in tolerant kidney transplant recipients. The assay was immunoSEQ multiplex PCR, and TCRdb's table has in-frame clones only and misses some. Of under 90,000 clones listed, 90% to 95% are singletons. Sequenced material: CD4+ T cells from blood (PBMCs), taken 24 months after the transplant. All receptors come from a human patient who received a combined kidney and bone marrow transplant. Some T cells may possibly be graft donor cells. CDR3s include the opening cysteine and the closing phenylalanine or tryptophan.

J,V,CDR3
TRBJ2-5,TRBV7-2,CASSLMASGQETQYF
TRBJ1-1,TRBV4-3,CASSQGAGRQELMNTEAFF
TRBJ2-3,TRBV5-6,CATRRGSLTDTQYF
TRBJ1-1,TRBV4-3,CASSQDWRDTEAFF
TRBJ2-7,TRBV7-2,CASSLASSSSSYEQYF
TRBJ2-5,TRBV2,CASRDGLQETQYF
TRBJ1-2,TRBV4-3,CASSQDRGANYGYTF
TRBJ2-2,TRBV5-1,CASSPPGVAGELFF
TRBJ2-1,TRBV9,CASSVGWRGLAVPLSEFF
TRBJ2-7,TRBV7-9,CASSLSTPEQYF
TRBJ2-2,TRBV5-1,CASSSGQGGHGELFF
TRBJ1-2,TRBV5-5,CASSLLDRSNYGYTF
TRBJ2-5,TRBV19,CASRDRGQETQYF
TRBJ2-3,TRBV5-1,CASSTGQGITDTQYF
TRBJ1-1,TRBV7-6,CASSLAGGNTEAFF
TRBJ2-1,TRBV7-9,CASSSGTSGREQFF
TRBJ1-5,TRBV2,CASSDWAGGNQPQHF
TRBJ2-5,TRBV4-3,CASSQGWRGRLWETQYF
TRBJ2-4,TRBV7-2,CASSSQGGLAKNIQYF
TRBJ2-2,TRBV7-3,CASSLMSGANTGELFF
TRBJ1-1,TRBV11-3,CASSLGGVNTEAFF
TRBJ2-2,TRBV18,CASSPPGGSLNTGELFF
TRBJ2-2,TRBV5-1,CASSLRLAGGNTGELFF
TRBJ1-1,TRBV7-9,CASTPTYLNTEAFF
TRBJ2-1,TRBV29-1,CSVEGEGAYNEQFF
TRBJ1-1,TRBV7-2,CASSGRGGFTEAFF
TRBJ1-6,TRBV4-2,CASSQETGNNSPLHF
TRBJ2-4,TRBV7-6,CASSPGGWGAKNIQYF
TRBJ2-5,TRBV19,CASSIGPGGGGETQYF
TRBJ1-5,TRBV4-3,CASSQDKGRDQPQHF
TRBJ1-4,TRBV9,CASSAQIGGEKLFF
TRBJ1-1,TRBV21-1,CASRRTGKNSEAFF
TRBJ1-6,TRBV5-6,CASSLLGSSYNSPLHF
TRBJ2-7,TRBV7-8,CASSSSSGRADEQYF
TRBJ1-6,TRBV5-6,CASSARDSPLHF
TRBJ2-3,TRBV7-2,CASSLGLAPADTQYF
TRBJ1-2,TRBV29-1,CSVEGQGHGYTF